This TCR beta chain was documented in a study of blood T cell repertoires in COVID-19. For the study at large: From the United States, Italy and Spain came samples of acute and convalescent COVID-19. T cells, B-cell-depleted T cells, or PBMCs provided the cDNA or gDNA that served as material.

Only in-frame clones appear in the TCRdb table, and some are missing; sequencing was by immunoSEQ multiplex PCR. The data hold roughly 60,000 clones, with about four fifths observed a single time. The CDR3 length is 15 residues. The germline CDR1 and CDR2 sequences are MNHEY and SVGAGI. The trim removed 3 bases at V and 5 bases at J, leaving 6 bases unmatched. Sequencing input: peripheral blood. The genes are TRBV6-5 and TRBJ2-2; TRBD1 matches 7 bases. This clonotype originated in a human donor in a cohort sampled during active COVID-19. CDR3 bases: TGTGCCAGCAGTTATAGGGGGCCTTGGACCGGGGAGCTGTTTTTT. Amino acids: CASSYRGPWTGELFF.